This TCR beta chain was documented in a study of T-cell memory formation after mild COVID-19. Study-wide results and limits: Largely, contracting CD4+ clones fell within CM and EM, and contracting CD8+ clones within EMRA.

There are 16 residues in the CDR3. CDR1 is SGHAT, CDR2 FQNNGV, per germline. V lost 1 base, J lost 9 bases, and 12 bases stayed unmatched. TCRdb redid the calling of the 5' RACE reads with MiXCR, one entry per CDR3 protein. The sample lists more than 150,000 distinct CDR3 sequences, approximately 18% seen once, with roughly 3.9% in the top ten. Turning to this clonotype: The antigen is not known.

Sequenced input: PBMCs or a T cell subset sorted from them (not recorded which). This TCR was sampled from a man aged 18 to 29 who had mild COVID-19 (a few samples of this study predate the infection). Cell type and time point are not known. The chain joins TRBV11-2 to TRBJ2-1, with TRBD2 matching over 7 bases. The CDR3 loop reads CASSLASGVWEREQFF. The CDR3 region has the DNA TGTGCCAGCAGCTTAGCAAGCGGGGTATGGGAACGTGAGCAGTTCTTC.